This TCR beta chain was documented in a study of spatial heterogeneity in lung cancer (dated by TCRdb to the late 2010s). Context from the whole study: Beta-chain transcripts were consistently detected in greater numbers than alpha-chain transcripts, which likely reflected higher beta-chain transcript abundance. A strong correlation was found between TCR transcript counts in tumor regions and a T cell transcriptional module score from matched bulk RNA-seq. In the raw uncorrected reads, each unique combination of TCR and UMI appeared more than ten times on average. TCR alpha and beta repertoires were quantitatively compared across multiple tumor regions, matched nontumor lung and blood in non-small cell lung cancer. TCR repertoire features were related to nonsynonymous mutation counts determined by whole-exome sequencing of tumor tissue. At surgery, 220 tumor regions, around 65 matched nontumor lung samples and some 54 PBMC samples were TCR-sequenced for both alpha and beta chains. Broader findings and caveats from the paper: TCR-seq was estimated to cover only approximately 6.6% of tumor T cells for alpha chains and 12% to 15% for beta chains. Confirming at a functional level the hypothesis that regional TCRs recognize regional mutations was considered to require additional single-cell paired TCR alpha and beta sequencing. The count of ubiquitous expanded TCRs correlated with the count of ubiquitous nonsynonymous mutations, and the count of regional expanded TCRs correlated with the count of regional nonsynonymous mutations. The tumor nonsynonymous mutation count correlated with the number of expanded alpha and beta TCRs within the tumor.

The time point label here, explained by the study, means: sample taken at primary tumor resection. Donors were around 69 patients with early-stage, untreated non-small cell lung cancer from the lung TRACERx cohort. Whole RNA extracted from tumor and nontumor lung tissue, or from cryopreserved PBMC samples, was used for TCR sequencing without cell sorting. Only patients for whom sufficient RNA was available from at least two tumor regions were selected for TCR sequencing. A lung pathologist reviewed the tumor and adjacent nontumor lung specimens before the specimens were selected. The receptor library was made with 5' RACE. Sequencing took place on a NextSeq 500. In the TCR library protocol, a unique molecular identifier was attached to each TCR cDNA molecule so that PCR and sequencing errors could be corrected. Processing in the source paper ran as follows. TCR identification, UMI-based error correction and CDR3 extraction were performed with Decombinator tools. TCRs above a frequency of 2 per 1,000, corresponding to the top 1% of the tumor frequency distribution, were defined as expanded. Expanded tumor TCRs were classed as regional if statistically deemed absent (corrected P<0.05) from at least one tumor region, otherwise ubiquitous. Each repertoire was subsampled 100 times to 5,000 TCRs, after which Renyi diversity was computed with the R vegan package. CDR3 similarity networks were built from amino acid triplet string-kernel similarity, connecting CDR3s with pairwise similarity above 0.82. TCRdb's own reprocessing of the public reads used fastp at Q25 and MiXCR and kept productive beta chains. CDR3 protein duplicates are merged, each entry listing the most common genes and DNA. These V and J calls derive from TCRdb rather than the authors' analysis. This sample lists over 15,000 distinct CDR3 sequences; 9.5% to 10% were detected once. About 20% of the sample rests with the top ten.

Sequences MGHRA (CDR1) and YSYEKL (CDR2) are obtained from the germline V gene. The CDR3 contains 14 residues, cysteine and phenylalanine counted. Here the CDR3 DNA is all that survives: 42 bases in frame from base 1. This clonotype was seen many times. Its recognized antigen is unknown. The junction does not match germline at one end; this may be a read error. This beta chain is an unintended read in a library built for alpha chains; its size means little. The material sequenced was lung tumor tissue, taken at surgery. The V and J segments used are TRBV4-1 and TRBJ2-7; 10 bases in the junction line up with TRBD2. This sequence originates from a female donor with early-stage non-small cell lung cancer. The nucleotide sequence reads TGCGCCAGCAGCCCAATCCGGACTAGCGGACCAGTCGTCTTC. Translated, this is CASSPIRTSGPVVF.